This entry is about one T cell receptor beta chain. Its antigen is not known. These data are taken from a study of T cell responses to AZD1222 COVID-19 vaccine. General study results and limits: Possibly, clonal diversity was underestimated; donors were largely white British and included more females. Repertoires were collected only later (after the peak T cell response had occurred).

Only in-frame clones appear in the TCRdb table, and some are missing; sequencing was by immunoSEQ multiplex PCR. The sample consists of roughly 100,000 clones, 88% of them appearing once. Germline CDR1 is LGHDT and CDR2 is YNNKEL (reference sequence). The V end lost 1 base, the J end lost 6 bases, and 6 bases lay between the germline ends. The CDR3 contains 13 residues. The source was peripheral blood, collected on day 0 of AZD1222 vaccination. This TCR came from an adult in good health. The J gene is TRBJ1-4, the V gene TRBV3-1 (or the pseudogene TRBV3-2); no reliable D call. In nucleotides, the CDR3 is TGTGCCAGCAGCCAAGGGACGGATGAAAAACTGTTTTTT. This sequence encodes CASSQGTDEKLFF.